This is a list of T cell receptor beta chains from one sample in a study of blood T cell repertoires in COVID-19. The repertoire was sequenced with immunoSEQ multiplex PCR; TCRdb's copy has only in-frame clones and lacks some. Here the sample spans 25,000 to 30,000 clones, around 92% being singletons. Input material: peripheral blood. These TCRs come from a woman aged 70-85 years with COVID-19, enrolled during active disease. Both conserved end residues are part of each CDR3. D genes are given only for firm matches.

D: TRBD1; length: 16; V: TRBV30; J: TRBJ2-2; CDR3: CAWSSRRTGSSRELFF; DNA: TGTGCCTGGAGTTCACGACGGACAGGGAGTTCCAGGGAGCTGTTTTTT
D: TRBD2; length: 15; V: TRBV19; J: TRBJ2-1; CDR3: CASGDWGGSYNEQFF; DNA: TGTGCCAGTGGCGACTGGGGGGGTTCCTACAATGAGCAGTTCTTC
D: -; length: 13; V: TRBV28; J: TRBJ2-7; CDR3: CASRAWGPYEQYF; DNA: TGTGCCAGCCGGGCCTGGGGCCCCTACGAGCAGTACTTC
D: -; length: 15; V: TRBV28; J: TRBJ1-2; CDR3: CASSFWSDINYGYTF; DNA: TGTGCCAGCAGTTTCTGGTCAGATATAAACTATGGCTACACCTTC
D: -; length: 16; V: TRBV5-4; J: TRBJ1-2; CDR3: CASSLTGTRTFYGYTF; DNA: TGTGCCAGCAGCTTAACAGGGACGAGGACCTTCTATGGCTACACCTTC
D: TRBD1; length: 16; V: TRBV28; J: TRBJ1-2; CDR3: CASSLPGTGLVGGYTF; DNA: TGTGCCAGCAGTTTACCCGGGACAGGGTTAGTAGGTGGCTACACCTTC
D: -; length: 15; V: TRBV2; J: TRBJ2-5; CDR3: CASSELTGAQETQYF; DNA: TGTGCCAGCAGTGAGTTGACGGGAGCCCAAGAGACCCAGTACTTC
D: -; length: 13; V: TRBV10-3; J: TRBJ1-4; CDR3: CAISESSNEKLFF; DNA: TGTGCCATCAGTGAGTCCAGTAATGAAAAACTGTTTTTT
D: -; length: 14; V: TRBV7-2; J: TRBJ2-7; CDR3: CASSLGRQGYEQYF; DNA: TGTGCCAGCAGCTTAGGTCGGCAGGGCTACGAGCAGTACTTC
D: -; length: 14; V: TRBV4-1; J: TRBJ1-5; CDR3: CASSQERGGQPQHF; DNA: TGCGCCAGCAGCCAAGAACGCGGGGGCCAGCCCCAGCATTTT
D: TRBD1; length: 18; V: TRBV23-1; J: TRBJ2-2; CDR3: CASSQRSADRANTGELFF; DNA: TGCGCCAGCAGTCAAAGGTCCGCGGACAGGGCGAACACCGGGGAGCTGTTTTTT
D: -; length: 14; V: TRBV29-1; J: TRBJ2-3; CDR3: CSVGRVGGTDTQYF; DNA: TGCAGCGTTGGACGCGTGGGAGGCACAGATACGCAGTATTTT
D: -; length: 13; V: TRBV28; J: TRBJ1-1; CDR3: CASSFSRFTEAFF; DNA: TGTGCCAGCAGTTTTTCTCGGTTTACTGAAGCTTTCTTT
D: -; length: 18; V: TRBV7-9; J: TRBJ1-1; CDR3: CASSLAVGSSLRDTEAFF; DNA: TGTGCCAGCAGCTTAGCGGTGGGCAGTTCCCTCAGAGATACTGAAGCTTTCTTT